The rows below give T cell receptor beta chains drawn from one sample of a study of T-cell reconstitution after alpha-beta-depleted transplantation in children. TCRdb re-derived calls from the PCR reads in MiXCR, one entry per CDR3 protein. The sample lists around 200,000 distinct CDR3 sequences, approximately 7% occurring once. The material sequenced was PBMCs from the stem cell graft donor, taken from the stem cell graft. The source is a human donor who donated a stem cell graft to a child with Wiskott-Aldrich syndrome. CDR3s include the opening cysteine and the closing phenylalanine or tryptophan. A D gene is named only where the DNA matches it firmly. Where a row states a size, it is once, few, many or the class of an expanded clone; other rows omit it.

>TRBV29-1|TRBD2|TRBJ2-2|many
TGCAGCGTTGAACAGACTAGCGGGAAAGACACCGGGGAGCTGTTTTTT
CSVEQTSGKDTGELFF
>TRBV29-1|TRBD1|TRBJ1-2|many
TGCAGCGACGGGACAGTATATGGCTACACCTTC
CSDGTVYGYTF
>TRBV2|.|TRBJ2-1|many
TGTGCCAGCTTTGTCGGGACCACCTACAATGAGCAGTTCTTC
CASFVGTTYNEQFF
>TRBV6-5|.|TRBJ2-1|many
TGTGCCAGCACCGGGAACTCGAATGAGCAGTTCTTC
CASTGNSNEQFF
>TRBV24-1|TRBD2|TRBJ2-7|many
TGTGCCACCAGTGATCCCCCCCAAGTCCCGGGAGGCGAGCAGTACTTC
CATSDPPQVPGGEQYF
>TRBV5-6|.|TRBJ2-1|.
TGTGCCAGCGGCCCCGGCCACCTCAATGAGCAGTTCTTC
CASGPGHLNEQFF
>TRBV29-1|.|TRBJ2-1|many
TGCAGCGTTTCACTAGCTGACAATGAGCAGTTCTTC
CSVSLADNEQFF
>TRBV11-2|TRBD1|TRBJ2-1|few
TGTGCCAGCAGCGCAGGACAGGGTTTAGGCAATGAGCAGTTCTTC
CASSAGQGLGNEQFF
>TRBV5-1|TRBD1|TRBJ2-6|few
TGCGCCAGCAGCTTCCCAAGTAACCCGGACAGGGGAAAGACGACTGGGGCCAACGTCCTGACTTTC
CASSFPSNPDRGKTTGANVLTF
>TRBV5-1|.|TRBJ2-1|.
TGCGCCAGCAGCTTGGTGGCGGGAACTTACTACAATGAGCAGTTCTTC
CASSLVAGTYYNEQFF
>TRBV11-2|.|TRBJ1-5|.
TGTGCCAGCAGCGCCGGACGATGGGGCAATCAGCCCCAGCATTTT
CASSAGRWGNQPQHF
>TRBV5-6|.|TRBJ2-6|many
TGTGCCAGCTTCAAAAGGGGTCCCTTAATTGGGGCCAACGTCCTGACTTTC
CASFKRGPLIGANVLTF
>TRBV24-1|.|TRBJ1-5|.
TGTGCCACCAGTGATCCTCGGGCGTCCACCCAGCATTTT
CATSDPRASTQHF
>TRBV5-5|.|TRBJ2-3|.
TGTGCCATGGGCCCAGGGCTCCTCAGCACAGATACGCAGTATTTT
CAMGPGLLSTDTQYF
>TRBV25-1|.|TRBJ1-1|.
TGTGCCAGCAGTGAACCCCTCGGGGAAGGCACTGAAGCTTTCTTT
CASSEPLGEGTEAFF
>TRBV5-1|.|TRBJ1-1|many
TGCGCCAGCAGCCACCGGGAACCGGGGATTGCAGCTTTCTTT
CASSHREPGIAAFF
>TRBV5-1|TRBD1|TRBJ2-7|many
TGCGCCAGCAGCCGTGAGCCGGGACAGACCTACGAGCAGTACTTC
CASSREPGQTYEQYF
>TRBV20-1|.|TRBJ2-1|.
TGCAGTGCTAGAGATAGGGAAACAGCATCAAATGAGCAGTTCTTC
CSARDRETASNEQFF
>TRBV7-6|.|TRBJ2-7|.
TGTGCCAGCAGCCCCCAAGGGGTGCGAATTTACGAGCAGTACTTC
CASSPQGVRIYEQYF
>TRBV5-1|.|TRBJ1-2|.
TGCGCCAGCAGCTGGGCCTCAACTAACTATGGCTACACCTTC
CASSWASTNYGYTF
>TRBV20-1|TRBD1|TRBJ1-1|many
TGCAGTGCTAGAGGAGGACAGGGATGGACTGAAGCTTTCTTT
CSARGGQGWTEAFF
>TRBV20-1|TRBD2|TRBJ2-1|many
TGCAGTGCTAGAGGCGGGGGTGGCAATGAGCAGTTCTTC
CSARGGGGNEQFF
>TRBV7-9|.|TRBJ2-1|many
TGTGCCAGCAGCTTAGGATTCGTGAATGAGCAGTTCTTC
CASSLGFVNEQFF
>TRBV20-1|TRBD1|TRBJ2-2|many
TGCAGTGCCCCAAGGACAGGGGGCCCCGGGGAGCTGTTTTTT
CSAPRTGGPGELFF
>TRBV20-1|TRBD1|TRBJ2-7|many
TGCAGTGCTGGACCCGGGACAGGGGGCTACGAGCAGTACTTC
CSAGPGTGGYEQYF
>TRBV20-1|TRBD1|TRBJ1-5|many
TGCAGTGCTAGGGACAGGGGCTTTAGCAATCAGCCCCAGCATTTT
CSARDRGFSNQPQHF
>TRBV27|TRBD1|TRBJ2-1|many
TGTGCCAGCACCAAGAGGGACAGGGACAATGAGCAGTTCTTC
CASTKRDRDNEQFF
>TRBV20-1|.|TRBJ2-2|many
TGCAGTGCTAGAGAGCCCCTGGGGGACACCGGGGAGCTGTTTTTT
CSAREPLGDTGELFF
>TRBV4-2|.|TRBJ2-6|.
TGTGCCAGCAGCAAGACCGCTCGGGAGTCTGGGGCCAACGTCCTGACTTTC
CASSKTARESGANVLTF
>TRBV11-2|.|TRBJ1-1|few
TGTGCCAGCAGCCCGGACATGAACACTGAAGCTTTCTTT
CASSPDMNTEAFF
>TRBV5-1|TRBD1|TRBJ2-2|many
TGCGCCAGCAGCACCAGCACGGGACAGGGGAACACCGGGGAGCTGTTTTTT
CASSTSTGQGNTGELFF
>TRBV3-1|TRBD1|TRBJ1-5|many
TGTGCCAGCAGCCAGTGGGACAGTAGCAATCAGCCCCAGCATTTT
CASSQWDSSNQPQHF
>TRBV24-1|.|TRBJ2-3|many
TGTGCCACCGGAGGGAGTGATACGCAGTATTTT
CATGGSDTQYF
>TRBV5-6|TRBD1|TRBJ2-7|.
TGTGCCAGCAGACCCGGGACAGGGGTATCCGAGCAGTACTTC
CASRPGTGVSEQYF
>TRBV10-3|.|TRBJ1-5|many
TGTGCCATCAGTGAGGGTTATCAGCCCCAGCATTTT
CAISEGYQPQHF
>TRBV7-8|.|TRBJ2-1|many
TGTGCCAGCAGCCCCCGGAGGGACAATGAGCAGTTCTTC
CASSPRRDNEQFF
>TRBV7-9|TRBD2|TRBJ2-3|many
TGTGCCAGCAGCTTACGTTGGAGTCTAGCGGGATCAGATACGCAGTATTTT
CASSLRWSLAGSDTQYF
>TRBV3-1|.|TRBJ2-2|many
TGTGCCAGCAGCGGTGAGGTCACAGGGAAGGACACCGGGGAGCTGTTTTTT
CASSGEVTGKDTGELFF
>TRBV5-4|.|TRBJ2-3|many
TGTGCCAGCAGCACAAAGGACAGCACAGATACGCAGTATTTT
CASSTKDSTDTQYF
>TRBV6-6|.|TRBJ2-2|few
TGTGCCAGCAGTAGGGGCCCCGACGGGGAGCTGTTTTTT
CASSRGPDGELFF
>TRBV12-3/TRBV12-4|TRBD1|TRBJ1-1|.
TGTGCCAGCACCTCACAGGGGGCGTACACTGAAGCTTTCTTT
CASTSQGAYTEAFF
>TRBV20-1|TRBD1|TRBJ2-3|many
TGCAGTGCGGGACGGACAGGGCTCACAGATACGCAGTATTTT
CSAGRTGLTDTQYF
>TRBV5-1|TRBD2|TRBJ2-1|few
TGCGCCAGTCGACTAGCGGGGGGTGAAAACAATGAGCAGTTCTTC
CASRLAGGENNEQFF
>TRBV7-2|TRBD1|TRBJ2-2|many
TGTGCCAGCAGCTTAGAGGACAGGCACACCGGGGAGCTGTTTTTT
CASSLEDRHTGELFF
>TRBV30|.|TRBJ1-1|few
TGTGCCTGGGGACCAACGAACACTGAAGCTTTCTTT
CAWGPTNTEAFF
>TRBV9|.|TRBJ2-1|many
TGTGCCAGCACTAGGGGCGAATCCTACAATGAGCAGTTCTTC
CASTRGESYNEQFF